The present entry profiles one T cell receptor beta chain with its context. This sample is part of a study of blood T cell repertoires in COVID-19. The CDR3 has 17 amino acids. Method: immunoSEQ multiplex PCR; TCRdb's copy keeps in-frame clones and lacks some. This repertoire shows roughly 66,000 clones, roughly nine tenths found once; its top ten account for about 7.9%. The source is a human donor in a cohort sampled during active COVID-19. Sequenced input: peripheral blood. The J gene is TRBJ1-5, the V gene TRBV12-2; TRBD1 is the table's D call, not checked against the DNA. TRBV12-2 has pseudogene status. The CDR3 loop is CASRSGSKQERFQPQHF. The CDR3 DNA reads as TGTGCAAGTCGCTCTGGATCTAAACAGGAGAGGTTCCAGCCCCAGCATTTT.